Listed here is a single T cell receptor beta chain. RNA was extracted with the RNeasy kit, and a quantity of about 0.45 to 1 ug was reverse transcribed using random hexamers. Across 54 Vbeta and 13 Jbeta, TCR beta CDR3 was amplified with immunoSEQ multiplex PCR. One entry per CDR3 protein, called by TCRdb with MiXCR from the immunoSEQ multiplex PCR reads. The sample consists of 160,000 or so distinct CDR3 sequences, 93% of them appearing once. The sample belongs to a study of CD8 T cells in Susac syndrome. This CDR3 region has 14 residues. With 3 bases removed from V and 5 bases from J, the gap between germline ends came to 10 bases. CDR1 SEHNR and CDR2 FQNEAQ come from the germline V gene (reference sequence).

The rearrangement links TRBV7-9 to TRBJ1-4, with D tentatively TRBD1 (5 bases). The TCR was taken from a human donor in good health. Material for sequencing was CD4+ T cells from PBMCs. CDR3 loop: CASSFEGENEKLFF. The CDR3 DNA reads as TGTGCCAGCAGCTTTGAAGGGGAAAATGAAAAACTGTTTTTT.